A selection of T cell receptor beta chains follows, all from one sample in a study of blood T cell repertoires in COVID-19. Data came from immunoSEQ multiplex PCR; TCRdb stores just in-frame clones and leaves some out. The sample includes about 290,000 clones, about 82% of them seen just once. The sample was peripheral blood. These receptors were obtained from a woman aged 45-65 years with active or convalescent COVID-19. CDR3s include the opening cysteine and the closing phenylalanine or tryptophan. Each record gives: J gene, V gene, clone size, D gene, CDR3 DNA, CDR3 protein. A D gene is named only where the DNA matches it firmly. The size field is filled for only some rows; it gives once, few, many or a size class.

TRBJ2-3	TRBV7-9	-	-	TGTGCCAGCAGCTTCAGTGGCACAGATACGCAGTATTTT	CASSFSGTDTQYF
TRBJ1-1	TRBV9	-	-	TGTGCCAGCAGCGGAGGGCTGGTGGGGGGAGGGAACACTGAAGCTTTCTTT	CASSGGLVGGGNTEAFF
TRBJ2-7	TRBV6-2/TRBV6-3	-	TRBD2	TGTGCCAGCAGCCCCGGTAATCGTCTAGCGGGAGTTACCTACGAGCAGTACTTC	CASSPGNRLAGVTYEQYF
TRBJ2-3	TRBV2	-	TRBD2	TGTGCCAGCAGTGAACAGCTAGCGGGAGGATTCACAGATACGCAGTATTTT	CASSEQLAGGFTDTQYF
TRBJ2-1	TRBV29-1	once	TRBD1	TGCAGCGGCCGGGACAGGGGGCTCTACAATGAGCAGTTCTTC	CSGRDRGLYNEQFF
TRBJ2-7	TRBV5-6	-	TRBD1	TGTGCCAGCAGCTTTGGGACAGGGTCGGACGAGCAGTACTTC	CASSFGTGSDEQYF
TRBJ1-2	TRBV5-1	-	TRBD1	TGCGCCAGCAGCTTCGGCCAGGGGGCCAATGGCTACACCTTC	CASSFGQGANGYTF
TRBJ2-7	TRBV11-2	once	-	TGTGCCAGCAGCTTTGGGACTCCTACTCACTACGAGCAGTACTTC	CASSFGTPTHYEQYF
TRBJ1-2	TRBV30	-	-	TGTGCCTGGAGTCTGGGAGGGGTCACCGCCTATGGCTACACCTTC	CAWSLGGVTAYGYTF
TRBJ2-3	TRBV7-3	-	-	TGTGCCAGCAGCCCCCTCGGCACAGATACGCAGTATTTT	CASSPLGTDTQYF